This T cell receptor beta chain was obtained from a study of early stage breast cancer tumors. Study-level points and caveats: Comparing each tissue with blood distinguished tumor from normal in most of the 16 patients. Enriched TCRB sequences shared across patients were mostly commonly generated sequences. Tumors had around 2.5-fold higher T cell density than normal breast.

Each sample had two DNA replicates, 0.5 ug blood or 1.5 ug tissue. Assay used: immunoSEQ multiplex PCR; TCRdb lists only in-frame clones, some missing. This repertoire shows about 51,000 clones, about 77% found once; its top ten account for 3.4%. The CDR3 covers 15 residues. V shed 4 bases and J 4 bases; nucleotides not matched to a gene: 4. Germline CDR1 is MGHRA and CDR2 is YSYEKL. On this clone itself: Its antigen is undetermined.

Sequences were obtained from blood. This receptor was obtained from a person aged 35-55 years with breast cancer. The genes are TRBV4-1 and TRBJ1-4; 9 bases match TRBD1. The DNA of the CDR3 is TGCGCCAGCAGCCTCCTGGACAGGGGTAATGAAAAACTGTTTTTT. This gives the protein CASSLLDRGNEKLFF.